The TCR beta chain described here comes from a study of T cell responses to AZD1222 COVID-19 vaccine (dated by TCRdb to about 2021). As for the study more broadly: TCR sequencing covered 233 trial participants: nearly 210 given two doses of AZD1222 and some 25 given two doses of MenACWY control vaccine. Trial participants were enrolled by age into subgroups of 18-55, 56-69 and 70-plus years, and around 150, 29 and 61 TCR-sequenced participants, respectively, were included in these subgroups.

This clone was seen just once. No antigen is known for it. Per-base quality was not reported, and no clone a single base away is much larger than it. The meaning of the sample's time point label: about 28 days (+/-7) after the second vaccine dose. AZD1222 recipients with second doses at about 4 weeks or about 12 weeks were pooled, because spike-specific TCR depth and breadth did not differ between schedules. The vaccinee samples were drawn from two UK trials, COV001 and COV002, one of which was a single-blind randomized controlled phase 2/3 trial testing AZD1222 (ChAdOx1 nCoV-19) in healthy adults. For TCRbeta chain sequencing, PBMC samples from trial participants were taken at day 0 and at day 28 after the second dose. From the cysteine through the phenylalanine, the CDR3 covers 15 amino acids. The kept DNA is CDR3 alone, 45 bases in frame from the first base. Relative to germline, V is missing 3 bases and J is missing 5 bases, with 7 bases of the junction outside any gene match. According to the germline V gene (reference sequence), CDR1 reads MNHEY and CDR2 reads SMNVEV.

Results and caveats for the whole study, not just this receptor: Only a handful of AZD1222 recipients were SARS-CoV-2 seropositive at baseline, limiting conclusions about previously exposed vaccinees. After two AZD1222 doses, both the breadth and the depth of spike-specific TCRs were significantly higher than at day 0 and than in MenACWY recipients. Because no day 14 peak-response samples were available, repertoires were characterized only after the peak T cell response. In the small 56-69-year group, the increase in depth fell short of significance, most likely because of low power. Epitopes outside the regions mutated in the B.1.351 and B.1.1.7 variants were reportedly recognized by nearly half of the unique spike-specific TCRs. Vaccine-associated CD4 TCRs spanned the whole spike protein, with dominant responses in regions 160-218 and 743-854. Participants were mostly white British and included more females than males, and it was suggested by the authors that clonal diversity may have been underestimated.

The CDR3 regions of human TCRbeta chains were subjected to immunosequencing. The authors processed their data as follows. TCRs in the repertoires were matched against a reference library of SARS-CoV-2-specific TCRs that had been generated with the MIRA antigen-specificity platform. Breadth was defined as the fraction of unique TCRs that were SARS-CoV-2-associated. Depth was defined as the fraction of total T cells that were SARS-CoV-2-associated. Using the MIRA data, every spike-specific TCR was mapped to the spike region that the TCR reacted to and assigned to either a CD4 or a CD8 class. Log10-transformed breadth and depth values were compared by one-way ANOVA with Sidak's multiple comparisons tests. The immuneACCESS repertoire file appears here via TCRdb, limited to in-frame rearrangements. These files lack a portion of the clones; in checked studies, under half of the deficit traces to unresolved V genes, and the cause of the others is not known. The V and J calls and clone size were taken over from that table, and D and trimming were inferred from the DNA. The sample table lists 89,000 or so clones, around 93% of them with a count of one. 28% of the sample comes from the top ten.

This sample comprised peripheral blood, obtained 28 days after the second AZD1222 dose. The sequence derives from an adult who received the AZD1222 COVID-19 vaccine. The rearrangement combines TRBV27 with TRBJ2-5; 9 bases in between match TRBD2. The CDR3 here reads CASSFNSGSVETQYF. The DNA sequence is given as TGTGCCAGCAGTTTTAATAGCGGGAGTGTGGAGACCCAGTACTTC.